Shown below are 27 T cell receptor beta chains from a single sample sequenced in a study of blood T cell repertoires in COVID-19. TCRdb keeps only in-frame clones here, not all; method: immunoSEQ multiplex PCR. The sample has approximately 190,000 clones, around four fifths seen once. The sequencing sample was made of peripheral blood. The receptor set was obtained from a woman aged 30 to 39 with acute or convalescent COVID-19.

The chain carries TRBV11-3 and TRBJ2-5, with 12 positions matching TRBD2. Germline V gene data show CDR1 as SGHNT and CDR2 as YENEEA. The CDR3 spans 17 residues. The ends lost 4 bases at V and 0 bases at J; junction bases unmatched: 6. The CDR3 bases are TGTGCCAGCAGCTGGCGGACTAGCGGGATGTACCAAGAGACCCAGTACTTC. It translates to CASSWRTSGMYQETQYF.

The chain has TRBV7-3 and TRBJ2-1, with D perhaps TRBD2 (5 bases). Deletions cut 4 bases from V and 10 bases from J, with 14 bases between. Looked up from germline, CDR1 is SGHTA and CDR2 is FQGTGA. The CDR3 totals 13 residues. The CDR3 sequence is CASSYSLREEQFF. For the CDR3, the DNA is TGTGCCAGCAGCTACTCCCTTCGGGAAGAGCAGTTCTTC.

This clone was found a few times. The chain is built from TRBV2 and TRBJ2-5, with 9 bases fitting TRBD1. The junction had 9 bases not matched to a gene; V was cut back by 2 bases and J by 5 bases. CDR3 size: 16 residues. Germline V gene data show CDR1 as SNHLY and CDR2 as FYNNEI. CDR3 region: CASSETGQGVWETQYF. CDR3 sequence (DNA): TGTGCCAGCAGTGAAACGGGACAGGGTGTATGGGAGACCCAGTACTTC.

V and J are TRBV28 and TRBJ1-5; tentative D call: TRBD1 (5 bases). Germline V CDR1 and CDR2: MDHEN, SYDVKM. This CDR3 comprises 16 residues. Trimming took 3 bases from V and 4 from J, leaving 16 bases between them. The CDR3 DNA reads as TGTGCCAGCAGTTTGGAAAGTCAGGGAAGAAATCAGCCCCAGCATTTT. As protein: CASSLESQGRNQPQHF.

The chain couples TRBV2 to TRBJ1-1; 7 nucleotides line up with TRBD1. Germline values: CDR1 SNHLY, CDR2 FYNNEI. This CDR3 spans 13 amino acids. The trim removed 7 bases at V and 3 bases at J, leaving 5 bases unmatched. CDR3 bases: TGTGCCAGCACCGACGACAGGGACACTGAAGCTTTCTTT. Its protein is CASTDDRDTEAFF.

This clone was recorded once. The chain recombines TRBV7-2 with TRBJ2-5; 8 bases match TRBD2. The CDR3 consists of 12 residues. Germline V gene data show CDR1 as SGHTA and CDR2 as FQGNSA. The V gene end was trimmed by 5 bases and the J gene end by 5 bases; junction bases not matched to a gene: 1. The CDR3 loop reads CASSERGETQYF. CDR3 nucleotides: TGTGCCAGCAGCGAGCGGGGGGAGACCCAGTACTTC.

This clone has only a few counts. The rearrangement uses TRBV6-2 or TRBV6-3 and TRBJ1-5, with D hard to call. CDR1 and CDR2 from the germline V gene are MNHEY and SVGEGT. Trimming stripped 6 bases from V and 4 bases from J, with 16 bases between. The CDR3 sequence is 15 residues long. Here the CDR3 DNA reads TGTGCCAGCAGGCCTATGCGGGGTAATAATCAGCCCCAGCATTTT. This gives the protein CASRPMRGNNQPQHF.

The J gene is TRBJ1-2, the V gene TRBV7-2; 8 nucleotides align to TRBD1. This CDR3 has 14 residues. CDR1 is SGHTA, CDR2 FQGNSA, per germline. J gave up 2 bases and V 4 bases, and 3 bases lay outside the gene matches. CDR3 loop: CASSWDRSNYGYTF. Written as DNA, the CDR3 is TGTGCCAGCAGCTGGGACAGGTCGAACTATGGCTACACCTTC.

The genes are TRBV7-2 and TRBJ2-1; 9 nucleotides match TRBD2. Germline assignment: CDR1 SGHTA and CDR2 FQGNSA. V lost 7 bases, J lost 14 bases, and 12 bases stayed unmatched. This CDR3 has 13 amino acids. The CDR3 is CASITGREGKEFF. The CDR3 coding sequence is TGTGCCAGCATCACTGGGCGGGAGGGTAAGGAGTTCTTC. Drawing the rest from reference TRBV7-2 and TRBJ2-1, the complete variable domain is GAGVSQSPSNKVTEKGKDVELRCDPISGHTALYWYRQSLGQGLEFLIYFQGNSAPDKSGLPSDRFSAERTGGSVSTLTIQRTQQEDSAVYLCASITGREGKEFFGPGTRLTVL.

CDR3 nucleotide sequence: TGCGCCAGCAGCCACCCTGGACAAGGACACAATGAGCAGTTCTTC. This sequence encodes CASSHPGQGHNEQFF. The chain carries TRBV4-1 and TRBJ2-1, with D perhaps matching TRBD1 (5 bases). Germline CDR1 reads MGHRA; CDR2 reads YSYEKL. The CDR3 length is 15 residues. V lost 3 bases and J lost 5, with 14 bases in between.

This chain joins TRBV6-5 and TRBJ1-2, with D possibly matching TRBD1 (5 bases). The length of the CDR3 is 15 residues. V lost 6 bases to trimming and J lost 8 bases, with 22 bases between them. CDR1 is MNHEY and CDR2 is SVGAGI in the germline V gene. CDR3 amino acids: CASRPQVLGGGGYTF. CDR3 nucleotide sequence: TGTGCCAGCAGACCACAGGTGTTGGGGGGAGGAGGCTACACCTTC.

The rearrangement links TRBV29-1 to TRBJ2-5, with 10 bases aligning to TRBD2. This CDR3 comprises 16 residues. J gave up 5 bases and V 4 bases, and 13 bases lay outside the gene matches. Germline lookup yields CDR1 SQVTM and CDR2 ANQGSEA. CDR3 sequence (DNA): TGCAGCGTTGGGGGGCTAGCGGGGGCCGCGAGGGAGACCCAGTACTTC. Its protein is CSVGGLAGAARETQYF.

This clone appeared once. The gene calls are TRBV6-4 and TRBJ2-2; D might be TRBD2 (5 bases). The CDR3 sequence is 14 residues long. V lost 9 bases and J lost 3, with 14 bases in between. Germline CDR1 MRHNA, CDR2 SNTAGT. The CDR3 DNA reads as TGTGCCAGTCAAAGCGGAAGGGACACCGGGGAGCTGTTTTTT. Translation: CASQSGRDTGELFF.

The chain couples TRBV27 to TRBJ1-1; 8 bases map to TRBD1. Germline V gene data show CDR1 as MNHEY and CDR2 as SMNVEV (reference sequence). The CDR3 loop spans 14 amino acids. J lost 4 bases, V lost 5 bases, and 6 bases had no gene match. The CDR3 DNA follows: TGTGCCAGCAGTCGCGGACAGGGTGGCACTGAAGCTTTCTTT. This translates into CASSRGQGGTEAFF.

The CDR3 loop is CASSYGTGGKETQYF. In DNA form, the CDR3 reads TGTGCCAGCAGCTACGGGACAGGGGGAAAAGAGACCCAGTACTTC. V gene TRBV5-6 combines with J gene TRBJ2-5; TRBD1 matches 11 bases. The CDR3 is made up of 15 amino acids. With 3 bases clipped from V and 3 bases from J, the junction kept 4 bases outside the gene matches. The germline V gene has CDR1 SGHDT and CDR2 YYEEEE.

The chain recombines TRBV5-1 with TRBJ1-6, with D possibly matching TRBD1 (6 bases). Germline CDR1 SGHRS, CDR2 YFSETQ. V shed 0 bases and J shed 7 bases, with 23 bases lying between them. This CDR3 is built from 19 residues. CDR3 sequence (DNA): TGCGCCAGCAGCTTGGGGTCCCATCCATTACAGGGTGGCAATTCACCCCTCCACTTT. The encoded protein is CASSLGSHPLQGGNSPLHF.

The rearrangement joins TRBV30 to TRBJ2-7, with TRBD1 matching 9 bases. This CDR3 spans 13 amino acids. V dropped 3 bases and J dropped 2; count of bases not matched to a gene: 2. Germline V gene sequence: CDR1 GTSNPN, CDR2 SVGIG (reference sequence). The CDR3 nucleotides read TGTGCCTGGAGCCGACAGGGGGCCTACGAGCAGTACTTC. Translated: CAWSRQGAYEQYF.

This sequence joins TRBV9 and TRBJ1-2, with D tentatively TRBD1 (6 bases). CDR1 and CDR2 (germline): SGDLS, YYNGEE. CDR3 length: 14 residues. The ends were cut back, 4 bases at V and 8 bases at J, with 18 bases in the middle. The CDR3 sequence is CASSPIGGKDGYTF. CDR3 DNA: TGTGCCAGCAGCCCAATAGGGGGTAAGGACGGCTACACCTTC.

The chain links TRBV5-8 to TRBJ1-2; maybe TRBD1 (6 bases). The CDR3 runs to 15 residues. Trimming removed 0 bases from V and 3 bases from J, with 12 bases in between. Per germline, CDR1 SGHTS and CDR2 YDEGEE. DNA for the CDR3: TGTGCCAGCAGCTTGGGGGGGACAAGACACTATGGCTACACCTTC. Its translation is CASSLGGTRHYGYTF.

This clone is a singleton in its sample. This chain's CDR3 is CASSPDAGYTEAFF. The CDR3 DNA follows: TGTGCCAGCAGTCCCGACGCGGGGTACACTGAAGCTTTCTTT. The rearrangement links TRBV27 to TRBJ1-1; D is ambiguous. With 5 bases removed from V and 3 bases from J, the gap between germline ends came to 13 bases. Germline V gene lookup returns CDR1 MNHEY and CDR2 SMNVEV (reference sequence). CDR3 length equals 14 residues.

This chain connects TRBV5-5 to TRBJ1-1; the D gene is possibly TRBD1 (5 bases). The CDR3 has 17 residues. CDR1 and CDR2 from the germline V gene are SGHKS and YYEKEE (reference sequence). V lost 7 bases, J lost 0 bases, and 22 bases lay in between. The CDR3 bases are TGTGCCAGCCAAACCCACCGTACAGGATACATGAACACTGAAGCTTTCTTT. It specifies CASQTHRTGYMNTEAFF.

The rearrangement uses TRBV6-2 or TRBV6-3 and TRBJ1-4, with 8 nucleotides matching TRBD1. There are 19 residues in the CDR3. Trimming removed 2 bases from V and 0 bases from J; junction bases left unmatched: 11. Germline assignment: CDR1 MNHEY and CDR2 SVGEGT. Here the CDR3 DNA reads TGTGCCAGCAGTTACCCTTCTCAGGGGGCCTCTACAACTAATGAAAAACTGTTTTTT. Protein: CASSYPSQGASTTNEKLFF.

The chain combines TRBV7-9 with TRBJ1-4, with a weak D call TRBD1 (5 bases). Germline values: CDR1 SEHNR, CDR2 FQNEAQ (reference sequence). The ends were cut back, 3 bases at V and 7 bases at J, with 24 bases in the middle. The CDR3 contains 18 residues. CDR3 coding DNA: TGTGCCAGCAGCTTGACCTCGGGGGGACGGTTAGAGGGTGAAAAACTGTTTTTT. Amino acid sequence: CASSLTSGGRLEGEKLFF.

In DNA, the CDR3 is TGTGCCAGCAGCCAAACAGGAGGGTACACTGAAGCTTTCTTT. It specifies CASSQTGGYTEAFF. V and J are TRBV4-2 and TRBJ1-1; a weak D match, TRBD1 (5 bases). Germline V gives CDR1 LGHNA, CDR2 YNFKEQ. V lost 2 bases, J lost 3 bases, and 10 bases lay in between. The CDR3 is 14 amino acids.

The J gene is TRBJ2-5, the V gene TRBV6-6; the match to TRBD2 covers 9 bases. Unmatched junction bases numbered 5, after V lost 6 bases and J lost 0 bases. This CDR3 has 15 amino acids. The germline gives CDR1 MNHNY, CDR2 SVGAGI (reference sequence). As DNA, the CDR3 is TGTGCCAGCAGACCTAGCGGGGTCCACCAAGAGACCCAGTACTTC. Translating gives CASRPSGVHQETQYF.

The chain is built from TRBV6-6 and TRBJ2-1, with 7 nucleotides matching TRBD2. Looked up from germline, CDR1 is MNHNY and CDR2 is SVGAGI (reference sequence). Trimming cost V 6 bases and J 7 bases; bases outside gene matches: 3. This CDR3 spans 12 amino acids. The CDR3 sequence is CASRGGTNEQFF. The CDR3 DNA is TGTGCCAGCAGGGGGGGGACTAATGAGCAGTTCTTC.

This chain uses TRBV9 with TRBJ1-6; 7 bases align to TRBD1. The CDR3 covers 14 residues. Germline values: CDR1 SGDLS, CDR2 YYNGEE. V was pared by 2 bases and J by 6 bases, with 2 bases of the junction left unmatched. The CDR3 sequence is CASSVAGGNSPLHF. In DNA form, the CDR3 reads TGTGCCAGCAGCGTTGCAGGGGGTAATTCACCCCTCCACTTT.